Each of the 21 T cell receptor beta chains below was sequenced from the same sample in a study of metastatic and nonmetastatic thyroid tumors. All patients were untreated before thyroid surgery. TCRdb re-called clones via MiXCR from the PCR reads. The data contain about 11,000 clones, 38% of them singletons. The sequenced sample was tumor tissue. These receptors were collected from a female donor with papillary thyroid cancer or a benign thyroid nodule (not recorded which). Some clones in this sample may be carry-over from other donors' samples.

The V gene is TRBV20-1, the J gene TRBJ2-7; 11 bases line up with TRBD2. In germline, CDR1 is DFQATT, CDR2 SNEGSKA (reference sequence). The CDR3 loop spans 17 amino acids. The ends lost 5 bases at V and 0 bases at J; junction bases unmatched: 12. This CDR3 reads CSAFKYGTSGNSYEQYF. CDR3 coding DNA: TGCAGTGCTTTCAAATATGGGACTAGCGGAAACTCCTACGAGCAGTACTTC.

V and J are TRBV12-3 or TRBV12-4 and TRBJ1-2; TRBD1 agrees at 9 bases. The CDR3 has 15 amino acids. V lost 7 bases to trimming and J lost 8 bases; unmatched junction nucleotides: 14. CDR3 region: CASTLQGARGIGYTF. Written as DNA, the CDR3 is TGTGCCAGCACCCTACAGGGGGCGCGGGGTATAGGCTACACCTTC.

The rearrangement joins TRBV19 to TRBJ1-2; possible D gene TRBD1, 5 bases. CDR1 and CDR2 from the germline V gene are LNHDA and SQIVND (reference sequence). Trimming removed 7 bases from V and 0 bases from J, with 18 bases in between. The CDR3 spans 16 residues. CDR3 coding DNA: TGTGCCAGTACCGACTACAGGCGCCGGGCTAACTATGGCTACACCTTC. It is translated as CASTDYRRRANYGYTF.

This chain connects TRBV11-1 to TRBJ2-7, with 9 bases matching TRBD1. The V gene end was trimmed by 6 bases and the J gene end by 3 bases; junction bases not matched to a gene: 9. The CDR3 sequence is 15 residues long. The germline CDR1 and CDR2 sequences are SGHAT and FQDESV (reference sequence). The CDR3, as DNA: TGTGCCAGCAGGGATCCGGGACAGGGCTACTACGAGCAGTACTTC. Its protein product is CASRDPGQGYYEQYF.

This clone turned up a few times. V gene TRBV19 combines with J gene TRBJ1-1, with 7 nucleotides matching TRBD1. Losses at the gene ends were 6 bases for V and 6 bases for J; bases not matched to a gene: 10. In germline, CDR1 is LNHDA, CDR2 SQIVND (reference sequence). The CDR3 consists of 14 residues. The chain's CDR3 is CASRHIQGSPEAFF. The CDR3 bases are TGTGCCAGTAGACATATACAGGGGAGCCCTGAAGCTTTCTTT.

V gene TRBV19 combines with J gene TRBJ2-1; D is uncertain. The CDR3 consists of 12 residues. The V and J ends lost 3 bases and 6 bases respectively, with 6 bases between them. Germline V gives CDR1 LNHDA, CDR2 SQIVND (reference sequence). In DNA form, the CDR3 reads TGTGCCAGTAGTATCCCTCTCAATGAGCAGTTCTTC. Amino acid sequence: CASSIPLNEQFF. The variable domain in full, with the rest retrieved from reference TRBV19 and TRBJ2-1, is DGGITQSPKYLFRKEGQNVTLSCEQNLNHDAMYWYRQDPGQGLRLIYYSQIVNDFQKGDIAEGYSVSREKKESFPLTVTSAQKNPTAFYLCASSIPLNEQFFGPGTRLTVL.

The rearrangement joins TRBV20-1 to TRBJ2-6, with 7 bases fitting TRBD2. The CDR3 consists of 18 residues. Germline CDR1 reads DFQATT; CDR2 reads SNEGSKA (reference sequence). V trimming: 1 base; J trimming: 0 bases; junction bases outside the gene matches: 9. The chain's CDR3 is CSARVGSGSLSGANVLTF. The CDR3 DNA reads TGCAGTGCTAGAGTCGGTAGCGGGTCCCTCTCTGGGGCCAACGTCCTGACTTTC.

V usage is TRBV7-3 and J usage is TRBJ2-7; 7 bases match TRBD1. In germline, CDR1 is SGHTA, CDR2 FQGTGA. This CDR3 has 12 residues. V was pared by 4 bases and J by 10 bases, with 7 bases of the junction left unmatched. The CDR3 loop reads CASSSDRVVQYF. The CDR3 bases are TGTGCCAGCAGCTCTGACAGGGTAGTACAGTACTTC.

This clone showed up just a few times. The chain employs TRBV6-2 or TRBV6-3 and TRBJ2-7; D is perhaps TRBD1 (5 bases). The CDR3 loop spans 16 amino acids. Trimming cost V 0 bases and J 2 bases, with 14 bases left between them. Germline loops: CDR1 MNHEY, CDR2 SVGEGT. CDR3 amino acids: CASSYSIPDSPYEQYF. Written as DNA, the CDR3 is TGTGCCAGCAGTTACTCGATACCCGACAGCCCCTACGAGCAGTACTTC.

The chain couples TRBV15 to TRBJ1-2; no definite D call. Germline V gene sequence: CDR1 LNHNV, CDR2 YYDKDF (reference sequence). The V and J ends lost 1 base and 8 bases respectively, with 8 bases between them. The CDR3 covers 12 residues. For the CDR3, the DNA is TGTGCCACCAGCAGAGGGGAAGAGGGCTACACCTTC. Translation: CATSRGEEGYTF.

The V gene is TRBV24-1, the J gene TRBJ2-7; the D is unclear. V was cut by 8 bases and J by 3 bases, with 10 bases left in between. CDR1 and CDR2 (germline): KGHDR, SFDVKD. The CDR3 has 12 residues. CDR3 sequence reads: CATTGRHYEQYF. CDR3 bases: TGTGCCACCACCGGGCGGCACTACGAGCAGTACTTC.

This clone was counted between two and nine times. The chain joins TRBV6-1 to TRBJ1-2; TRBD1 aligns across 7 bases. With 6 bases clipped from V and 4 bases from J, the junction kept 5 bases outside the gene matches. CDR1 and CDR2 (germline): MNHNS, SASEGT. This CDR3 has 13 residues. The CDR3 sequence: CASRDAGGYGYTF. The CDR3 coding sequence is TGTGCCAGCAGGGACGCAGGGGGCTATGGCTACACCTTC.

The chain employs TRBV6-1 and TRBJ2-2; 8 bases agree with TRBD2. The germline CDR1 and CDR2 sequences are MNHNS and SASEGT. The CDR3 runs to 14 residues. The J segment lost 4 bases and the V segment lost 6 bases, leaving 4 bases of the junction unmatched. CDR3 DNA sequence: TGTGCCAGCAGCCTTAGCGGGGTCACCGGGGAGCTGTTTTTT. It encodes CASSLSGVTGELFF.

This chain links TRBV6-1 with TRBJ2-3; 9 bases line up with TRBD1. Germline loops: CDR1 MNHNS, CDR2 SASEGT. This CDR3 is 14 amino acids long. The trim removed 6 bases at V and 4 bases at J, leaving 5 bases unmatched. The CDR3 bases are TGTGCCAGCAGATGGGGACAGGGCGCAGATACGCAGTATTTT. Encoded protein: CASRWGQGADTQYF.

This clone was detected only once. CDR3 amino acids: CAISESRTSGGGNEQFF. CDR3 DNA sequence: TGTGCCATCAGTGAGTCCCGGACTAGCGGCGGGGGCAATGAGCAGTTCTTC. The chain is built from TRBV10-3 and TRBJ2-1; 10 bases align to TRBD2. The CDR3 has 17 residues. Unmatched junction bases numbered 8, after V lost 0 bases and J lost 6 bases. The V gene's germline CDR1 is ENHRY and CDR2 SYGVKD.

This clone was seen a handful of times. The chain uses TRBV12-3 or TRBV12-4 and TRBJ2-6; weak D call: TRBD2 (5 bases). This CDR3 spans 15 amino acids. Trimming removed 6 bases from V and 2 bases from J, with 11 bases in between. CDR3 amino acids: CASSPGVAGANVLTF. The DNA for the CDR3 is TGTGCCAGCAGCCCCGGGGTCGCTGGGGCCAACGTCCTGACTTTC.

As for this clone: Within the sample, other DNA sequences also encode this same CDR3. This chain uses TRBV18 with TRBJ1-1; D gene ambiguous. The CDR3 is 16 amino acids. Germline V gene lookup returns CDR1 KGHSH and CDR2 LQKENI. V was pared by 3 bases and J by 1 base, with 15 bases between. DNA for the CDR3: TGTGCCAGCTCACCCCCTTCGCGGGGATCGAACACTGAAGCTTTCTTT. It translates to CASSPPSRGSNTEAFF.

This clone was counted between two and nine times. The chain couples TRBV27 to TRBJ1-2; D call uncertain. Germline V lookup: CDR1 MNHEY, CDR2 SMNVEV (reference sequence). V lost 6 bases to trimming and J lost 1 base, with 9 bases between them. The CDR3 covers 13 residues. CDR3 sequence reads: CASSQEGNYGYTF. As DNA, the CDR3 is TGTGCCAGCAGCCAGGAGGGTAACTATGGCTACACCTTC.

The chain employs TRBV19 and TRBJ1-2, with 8 bases matching TRBD1. Germline CDR1 and CDR2: LNHDA and SQIVND (reference sequence). After removal of 7 bases from V and 7 bases from J, the junction contained 17 bases not matched to a gene. The CDR3 contains 16 residues. The DNA for the CDR3 is TGTGCCAGTAATCGACAGGGGAACTACGATTTTAGTGGCTACACCTTC. Amino acids: CASNRQGNYDFSGYTF.

This sequence joins TRBV7-9 and TRBJ2-2, with 7 positions matching TRBD2. Germline assignment: CDR1 SEHNR and CDR2 FQNEAQ (reference sequence). The CDR3 runs to 15 residues. J lost 5 bases, V lost 6 bases, and 9 bases had no gene match. The CDR3 sequence is CASRAEGSGTGELFF. The CDR3 DNA reads as TGTGCCAGCAGAGCCGAGGGTAGCGGGACCGGGGAGCTGTTTTTT.

V and J are TRBV6-1 and TRBJ2-7; 7 bases map to TRBD1. V gave up 3 bases and J gave up 2 bases; unmatched junction bases: 7. Germline V gene lookup returns CDR1 MNHNS and CDR2 SASEGT. CDR3 length equals 15 residues. The CDR3 protein is CASSEAWTGAYEQYF. CDR3 DNA: TGTGCCAGCAGTGAGGCCTGGACAGGAGCCTACGAGCAGTACTTC.